Listed below are T cell receptor beta chains from one sample, sequenced in a study of blood T cell repertoires in COVID-19. Only in-frame clones appear in the TCRdb table, and some are missing; sequencing was by immunoSEQ multiplex PCR. The sample records roughly 40,000 clones, nearly 90% being singletons. The sample was peripheral blood. The receptor source for this set is a human donor in a cohort sampled during active COVID-19. Each CDR3 is given with its conserved first and last residue. Each record gives: V gene, D gene, J gene, CDR3 DNA, CDR3 protein. D genes are given only for firm matches.

v_gene: TRBV6-4
d_gene: TRBD1
j_gene: TRBJ1-2
CDR3nt: TGTGCCAGCAGTTTCCAGGGGGCGACTAGAGATGGCTACACCTTC
CDR3aa: CASSFQGATRDGYTF

v_gene: TRBV9
d_gene: .
j_gene: TRBJ2-3
CDR3nt: TGTGCCAGCAGCTTAAGCACAGATACGCAGTATTTT
CDR3aa: CASSLSTDTQYF

v_gene: TRBV5-1
d_gene: .
j_gene: TRBJ2-7
CDR3nt: TGCGCCAGCAGCTTCGTTCTAGGGGCTGCCTACGAGCAGTACTTC
CDR3aa: CASSFVLGAAYEQYF

v_gene: TRBV2
d_gene: .
j_gene: TRBJ1-2
CDR3nt: TGTGCCTCAAGTGAAATGGGAGTTGACTATGGCTACACCTTC
CDR3aa: CASSEMGVDYGYTF

v_gene: TRBV5-6
d_gene: .
j_gene: TRBJ1-1
CDR3nt: TGTGCCAGCAGCGAGCCCCCGATGAACACTGAAGCTTTCTTT
CDR3aa: CASSEPPMNTEAFF

v_gene: TRBV28
d_gene: TRBD2
j_gene: TRBJ2-7
CDR3nt: TGTGCCAGCAGGGGTAGCGGGGGGCGCCTCTCCTACGAGCAGTACTTC
CDR3aa: CASRGSGGRLSYEQYF

v_gene: TRBV6-2/TRBV6-3
d_gene: .
j_gene: TRBJ2-1
CDR3nt: TGTGCCAGCAGTCACAGGACAGACTCCTACAATGAGCAGTTCTTC
CDR3aa: CASSHRTDSYNEQFF

v_gene: TRBV6-5
d_gene: TRBD2
j_gene: TRBJ2-3
CDR3nt: TGTGCCGGGACTAGCGGGGGGCCGGGAGATACGCAGTATTTT
CDR3aa: CAGTSGGPGDTQYF

v_gene: TRBV7-9
d_gene: TRBD2
j_gene: TRBJ2-7
CDR3nt: TGTGCCAGCAGCAGGGGACTAGCGGGGGTCCACGAGCAGTACTTC
CDR3aa: CASSRGLAGVHEQYF

v_gene: TRBV3-1/TRBV3-2
d_gene: TRBD2
j_gene: TRBJ2-1
CDR3nt: TGTGCCAGCAGCCAAGCATCGGGGGGATACAATGAGCAGTTCTTC
CDR3aa: CASSQASGGYNEQFF

v_gene: TRBV5-1
d_gene: .
j_gene: TRBJ1-1
CDR3nt: TGCGCCAGCAGCTTCAATCAGAACACTGAAGCTTTCTTT
CDR3aa: CASSFNQNTEAFF

v_gene: TRBV7-8
d_gene: .
j_gene: TRBJ2-3
CDR3nt: TGTGCCAGCAGCCCCCACAGGGCCCCGACTAGCACAGATACGCAGTATTTT
CDR3aa: CASSPHRAPTSTDTQYF

v_gene: TRBV29-1
d_gene: .
j_gene: TRBJ2-7
CDR3nt: TGCAGCGCATTACCTGCAGGGTCCCTCTACGAGCAGTACTTC
CDR3aa: CSALPAGSLYEQYF

v_gene: TRBV6-5
d_gene: TRBD1
j_gene: TRBJ1-1
CDR3nt: TGTGCCAGCTGCTGGACAGGCAACACTGAAGCTTTCTTT
CDR3aa: CASCWTGNTEAFF

v_gene: TRBV30
d_gene: TRBD1
j_gene: TRBJ1-1
CDR3nt: TGTGCCTGGAGCCGGGGACAGCGGAACACTGAAGCTTTCTTT
CDR3aa: CAWSRGQRNTEAFF

v_gene: TRBV5-4
d_gene: .
j_gene: TRBJ2-4
CDR3nt: TGTGCCAGCAGCTTTTCAGGCGGACTAGCCAAAAACATTCAGTACTTC
CDR3aa: CASSFSGGLAKNIQYF

v_gene: TRBV10-3
d_gene: .
j_gene: TRBJ1-2
CDR3nt: TGTGCCTCCCGAGGGGGTGGGCTGGCTAACTATGGCTACACCTTC
CDR3aa: CASRGGGLANYGYTF

v_gene: TRBV11-2
d_gene: .
j_gene: TRBJ2-3
CDR3nt: TGTGCCAGCAGCTTAGGGTTGGGGGCGCAGGCGGAAGATACGCAGTATTTT
CDR3aa: CASSLGLGAQAEDTQYF

v_gene: TRBV30
d_gene: .
j_gene: TRBJ1-1
CDR3nt: TGTGCCTGGAGTGTCGGAGGGGTATCCACTGAAGCTTTCTTT
CDR3aa: CAWSVGGVSTEAFF

v_gene: TRBV6-6
d_gene: TRBD1
j_gene: TRBJ1-2
CDR3nt: TGTGCCAGCAGTTCGGGACAGGGGGGAGCTAACTATGGCTACACCTTC
CDR3aa: CASSSGQGGANYGYTF

v_gene: TRBV4-1
d_gene: TRBD2
j_gene: TRBJ2-5
CDR3nt: TGCGCCAGCAGCCAAGTACCCCTTCGAGCGGGGGCCAAAGAGACCCAGTACTTC
CDR3aa: CASSQVPLRAGAKETQYF

v_gene: TRBV6-2/TRBV6-3
d_gene: .
j_gene: TRBJ1-2
CDR3nt: TGTGCCAGCAGTCCCCCTGGGGCCTCAGGCTACACCTTC
CDR3aa: CASSPPGASGYTF

v_gene: TRBV3-1/TRBV3-2
d_gene: TRBD1
j_gene: TRBJ2-2
CDR3nt: TGTGCCAGCGAGACCGGGACAGTGGCCACCGGGGAGCTGTTTTTT
CDR3aa: CASETGTVATGELFF

v_gene: TRBV2
d_gene: .
j_gene: TRBJ2-1
CDR3nt: TGTGCCAGCAGTGCGGGTTCCTACAATGAGCAGTTCTTC
CDR3aa: CASSAGSYNEQFF

v_gene: TRBV3-1/TRBV3-2
d_gene: TRBD1
j_gene: TRBJ2-7
CDR3nt: TGTGCCAGCGGGACAGGATTGAGCTCCTACGAGCAGTACTTC
CDR3aa: CASGTGLSSYEQYF